This T cell receptor beta chain was identified during a study of blood T cell repertoires in COVID-19. Study-level background: Samples representing acute and convalescent COVID-19 were sourced from the United States, Italy and Spain. In each case, the material was cDNA or gDNA derived from T cells, B-cell-depleted T cells, or PBMCs.

In the original processing: Reference gene primer amplification in the assay estimated nucleated cell counts. Profiled with immunoSEQ multiplex PCR; TCRdb holds only in-frame clones, not every one. The V and J calls and clone size are taken from that table; D and trimming were inferred from the DNA. This sample carries a few hundred thousand clones, 89% of them seen once, and the ten largest clones take 4% to 5%. The V gene's germline CDR1 is SGHTA and CDR2 FQGNSA. Trimming removed 2 bases at V and 5 bases at J, with 9 bases between. The CDR3 covers 13 residues. The sample consisted of peripheral blood. The chain couples TRBV7-2 to TRBJ2-5; possibly TRBD1 for D (5 bases). This receptor was identified in a woman in her thirties or forties who had recovered from COVID-19. This CDR3 reads CASSLRAGETQYF. The CDR3 DNA follows: TGTGCCAGCAGCTTAAGGGCAGGGGAGACCCAGTACTTC. The entire variable domain, with the rest obtained from reference TRBV7-2 and TRBJ2-5, is as follows: GAGVSQSPSNKVTEKGKDVELRCDPISGHTALYWYRQSLGQGLEFLIYFQGNSAPDKSGLPSDRFSAERTGGSVSTLTIQRTQQEDSAVYLCASSLRAGETQYFGPGTRLLVL.